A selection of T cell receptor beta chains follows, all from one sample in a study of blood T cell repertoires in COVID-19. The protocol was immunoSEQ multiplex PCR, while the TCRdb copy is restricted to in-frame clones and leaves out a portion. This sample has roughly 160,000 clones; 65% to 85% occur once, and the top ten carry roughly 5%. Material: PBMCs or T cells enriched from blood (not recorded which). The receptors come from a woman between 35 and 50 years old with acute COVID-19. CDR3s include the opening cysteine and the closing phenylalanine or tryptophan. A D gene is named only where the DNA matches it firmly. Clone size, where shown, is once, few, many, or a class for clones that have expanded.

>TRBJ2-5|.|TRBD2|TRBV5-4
TGTGCCAGCAGTCGGGGACTAGCGGGAGAAGAGACCCAGTACTTC
CASSRGLAGEETQYF
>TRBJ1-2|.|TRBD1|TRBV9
TGTGCCAGCAGCGGTGGACAGGCCTTTCGTGGCTACACCTTC
CASSGGQAFRGYTF
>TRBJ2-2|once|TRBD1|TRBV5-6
TGTGCCAGCAGCTTGACAGGGGGTTACACCGGGGAGCTGTTTTTT
CASSLTGGYTGELFF
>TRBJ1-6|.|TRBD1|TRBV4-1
TGCGCCAGCAGCCAAGGACAGGGGGCTGTGTCACCCCTCCACTTT
CASSQGQGAVSPLHF
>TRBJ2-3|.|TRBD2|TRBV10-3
TGTGCCATCAGTGATAGCGGGGGCACAGATACGCAGTATTTT
CAISDSGGTDTQYF
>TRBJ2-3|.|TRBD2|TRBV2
TGTGCCAGCAGTGAAGATCTAGCGGGGTCTTCAGATACGCAGTATTTT
CASSEDLAGSSDTQYF
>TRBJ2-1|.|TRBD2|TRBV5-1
TGCGCCAGCAGCTCCAACATACTAGCGGGATTCTTCAATGAGCAGTTCTTC
CASSSNILAGFFNEQFF
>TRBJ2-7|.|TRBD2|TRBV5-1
TGCGCCAGCAGCTTGTCACTAGCGGGAGGCTCCTACGAGCAGTACTTC
CASSLSLAGGSYEQYF
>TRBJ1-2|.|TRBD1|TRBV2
TGTGCCAGCAGTGGATGGACAGGGCAAGGTGGCTACACCTTC
CASSGWTGQGGYTF
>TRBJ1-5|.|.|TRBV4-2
TGTGCCAGCAGCCAAGACAGGAATCAGCCCCAGCATTTT
CASSQDRNQPQHF
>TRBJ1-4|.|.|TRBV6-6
TGTGCCAGCAGTTACTGGGGCGGTACTTATGAAAAACTGTTTTTT
CASSYWGGTYEKLFF
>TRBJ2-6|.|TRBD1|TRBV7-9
TGTGCCAGCAGCTCCGCGGACAGGGCGGGGGCCAACGTCCTGACTTTC
CASSSADRAGANVLTF
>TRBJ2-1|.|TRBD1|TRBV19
TGTGCCAGCGGACAGGAACACAATGAGCAGTTCTTC
CASGQEHNEQFF
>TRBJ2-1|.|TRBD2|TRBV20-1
TGCAGTGCTAGTATCGGCGGGAGCTACGGGGGTAATGAGCAGTTCTTC
CSASIGGSYGGNEQFF
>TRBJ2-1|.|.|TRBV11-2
TGTGCCAGCAGCAAAACCCTAGCTAATCGGGTCAATGAGCAGTTCTTC
CASSKTLANRVNEQFF
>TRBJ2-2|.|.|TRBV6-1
TGTGCCAGCAGTGAATCAGGGTACACCGGGGAGCTGTTTTTT
CASSESGYTGELFF
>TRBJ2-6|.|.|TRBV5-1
TGCGCCAGCAGCTTGGGGACAGCCAGCTCTGGGGCCAACGTCCTGACTTTC
CASSLGTASSGANVLTF
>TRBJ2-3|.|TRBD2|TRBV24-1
TGTGCCACCAGTGACGGACTAGCGGGAGCTTCAGATACGCAGTATTTT
CATSDGLAGASDTQYF
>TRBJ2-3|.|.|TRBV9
TGTGCCAGCAGCGTAGACAGAGGGGATACGCAGTATTTT
CASSVDRGDTQYF
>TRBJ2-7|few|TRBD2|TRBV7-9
TGTGCCAGCAGCCCAAGGACTAGCCCCTACGAGCAGTACTTC
CASSPRTSPYEQYF
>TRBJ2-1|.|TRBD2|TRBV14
TGTGCCAGCAGCCAGCTAGCGGGAGGGATCTACAATGAGCAGTTCTTC
CASSQLAGGIYNEQFF
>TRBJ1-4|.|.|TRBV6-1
TGTGCCAGCAGTGACAGGGGCCAGGCGACTAATGAAAAACTGTTTTTT
CASSDRGQATNEKLFF
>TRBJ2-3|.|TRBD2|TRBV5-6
TGTGCCAGCAGCTGGCCCGGACTAGCGGGAGATGCAGATACGCAGTATTTT
CASSWPGLAGDADTQYF
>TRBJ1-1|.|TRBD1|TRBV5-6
TGTGCCAGCAGCTTAGGAACAGGGGTGAACACTGAAGCTTTCTTT
CASSLGTGVNTEAFF
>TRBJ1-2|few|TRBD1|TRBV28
TGTGCCAGCAGCCTACGGGACAGCTACGAGGGCTACACCTTC
CASSLRDSYEGYTF
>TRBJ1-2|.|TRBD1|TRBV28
TGTGCCAGCGATGGCAGGGGGCGCGACTATGGCTACACCTTC
CASDGRGRDYGYTF
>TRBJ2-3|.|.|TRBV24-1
TGTGCCACCAGGCCCCCTGCAGGCAGCACAGATACGCAGTATTTT
CATRPPAGSTDTQYF
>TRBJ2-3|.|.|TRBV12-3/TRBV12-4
TGTGCCAGCCACGGGGTGGATACGCAGTATTTT
CASHGVDTQYF
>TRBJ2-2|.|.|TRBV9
TGTGCCAGCAGACTGGACTCGAACACCGGGGAGCTGTTTTTT
CASRLDSNTGELFF
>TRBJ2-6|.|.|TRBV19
TGTGCCAGTGCTCCCAGGGAACCCGGGGCCAACGTCCTGACTTTC
CASAPREPGANVLTF
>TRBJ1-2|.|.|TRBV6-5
TGTGCCAGCAGCTTCCGGGCCTCCCCGGGGGGCTACACCTTC
CASSFRASPGGYTF
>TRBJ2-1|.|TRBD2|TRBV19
TGTGCCAGTAGTATAGTTGGACTAGCTTCCTACAATGAGCAGTTCTTC
CASSIVGLASYNEQFF
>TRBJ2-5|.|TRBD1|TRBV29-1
TGCAGCGGAGCAACCGGGACAGTTTACCAAGAGACCCAGTACTTC
CSGATGTVYQETQYF
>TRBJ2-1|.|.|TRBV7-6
TGTGCCAGCAGCTTAACTGGGGGGAATGAGCAGTTCTTC
CASSLTGGNEQFF
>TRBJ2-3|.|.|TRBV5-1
TGCGCCGGGTCCCATAGCGGACTCACAGATACGCAGTATTTT
CAGSHSGLTDTQYF
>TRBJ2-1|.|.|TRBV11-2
TGTGCCAGCAGCCGCGCAGACATACTAGCCTACAATGAGCAGTTCTTC
CASSRADILAYNEQFF
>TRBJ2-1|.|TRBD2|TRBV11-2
TGTGCCAGCAGCTTACGGATCGGGACTAGCGGAAACAATGAGCAGTTCTTC
CASSLRIGTSGNNEQFF
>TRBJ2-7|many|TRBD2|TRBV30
TGTGCCTTTAGCGGGAGCGCCTACGAGCAGTACTTC
CAFSGSAYEQYF
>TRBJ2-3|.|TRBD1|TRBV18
TGTGCCAGCTCACCCCCACCCGGACAGGTCACAGATACGCAGTATTTT
CASSPPPGQVTDTQYF
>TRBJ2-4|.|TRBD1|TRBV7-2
TGTGCCAGCAGCTCCACAGGGGCGCTGAACATTCAGTACTTC
CASSSTGALNIQYF
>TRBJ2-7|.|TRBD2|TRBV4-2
TGTGCCAGCAGCCACGGGACTAGCGGGAGAACGGGCGAGCAGTACTTC
CASSHGTSGRTGEQYF
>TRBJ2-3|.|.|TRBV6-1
TGTGCCAGCAGTGAACGGGGGACAGATACGCAGTATTTT
CASSERGTDTQYF
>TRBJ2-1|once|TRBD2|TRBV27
TGTGCCAGCAGTACCCTAGCGGGAGAGCATGAGCAGTTCTTC
CASSTLAGEHEQFF
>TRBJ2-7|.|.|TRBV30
TGTGCCTGGAGCGGGTTCTCCTACGAGCAGTACTTC
CAWSGFSYEQYF
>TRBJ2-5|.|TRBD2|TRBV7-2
TGTGCCAGCACGGCAATGGGCGGGAGGGCCGAGGAGACCCAGTACTTC
CASTAMGGRAEETQYF
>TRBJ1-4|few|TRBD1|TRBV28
TGTGCCAGCAGTTCGGGACAGGGGGGTGGTGAAAAACTGTTTTTT
CASSSGQGGGEKLFF
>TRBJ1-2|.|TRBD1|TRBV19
TGTGCCAGTACTCCCCTGGGACAGGGGGCTTTTGGCTACACCTTC
CASTPLGQGAFGYTF
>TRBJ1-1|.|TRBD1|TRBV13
TGTGCCAGCAGCCCTTCGGACAGGGGTAGGAACACTGAAGCTTTCTTT
CASSPSDRGRNTEAFF
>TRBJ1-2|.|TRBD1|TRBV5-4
TGTGCCAGCAGCGAGGGACAGGGAAACTATGGCTACACCTTC
CASSEGQGNYGYTF
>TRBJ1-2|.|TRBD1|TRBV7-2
TGTGCCAGCAGCGACGGGGGGGACAGAGTTACTAACTATGGCTACACCTTC
CASSDGGDRVTNYGYTF
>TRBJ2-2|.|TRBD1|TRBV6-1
TGTGCCAGCAGTGAGAGGACAGGCCTCGGGGAGCTGTTTTTT
CASSERTGLGELFF